The 27 T cell receptor beta chains in this list originate from one sample, sequenced in a study of early T cells in non-severe SARS-CoV-2 infection. MiXCR, applied by TCRdb to the 5' RACE reads, yields one record per CDR3 protein. The sample records around 33,000 distinct CDR3 sequences, 5.5% to 7.5% being singletons. Sequencing used whole blood. The receptors were gathered from an adult who was a healthcare worker with PCR-confirmed SARS-CoV-2 infection or an uninfected control (not recorded which).

In this sample, this clonotype turned up many times. This chain links TRBV4-3 with TRBJ2-1, with 7 bases that match TRBD1. The CDR3 extends over 13 amino acids. V dropped 1 base and J dropped 8; count of bases not matched to a gene: 2. Germline CDR1 is LGHNA and CDR2 is YSLEER. This chain's CDR3 is CASSQGQGDEQFF. The CDR3 nucleotides read TGCGCCAGCAGCCAAGGACAGGGCGATGAGCAGTTCTTC.

The chain employs TRBV9 and TRBJ2-7; possible D gene TRBD1, 6 bases. The germline V gene encodes CDR1 SGDLS and CDR2 YYNGEE. Trimming stripped 4 bases from V and 1 base from J, with 12 bases between. The CDR3 totals 14 residues. The CDR3 protein is CASSKDSVSYEQYF. DNA for the CDR3: TGTGCCAGCAGCAAGGACAGTGTTTCCTACGAGCAGTACTTC.

This clonotype was observed many times. Mismatch with germline at one junction end may stem from a read error. This chain joins TRBV10-2 and TRBJ1-1; D is unresolved. Per the germline V gene, CDR1 is WSHSY and CDR2 is SAAADI. The CDR3 extends over 14 amino acids. The CDR3 loop reads CASSEASANTEVFF. CDR3 coding DNA: TGCGCCAGCAGTGAGGCTTCAGCCAACACTGAAGTTTTCTTT.

J is TRBJ2-5 and V is TRBV29-1; D remains unclear. The V gene lost 7 bases and the J gene lost 5 bases, with 17 bases spanning the gap. Germline CDR1 is SQVTM and CDR2 is ANQGSEA. The CDR3 extends over 13 amino acids. This CDR3 is CSAYLGRRETQYF. The DNA of the CDR3 is TGCAGCGCCTACCTCGGTAGGCGGGAGACCCAGTACTTC.

This clonotype has at least ten counts. V is TRBV29-1 and J is TRBJ2-3; unclear D gene. In germline, CDR1 is SQVTM, CDR2 ANQGSEA. Trimming took off 8 bases at V and 1 base at J, with 10 bases between the two ends. The CDR3 extends over 12 amino acids. CDR3 protein: CSSLRGTDTQYF. The CDR3 coding sequence is TGCAGCTCTCTCCGGGGCACAGATACGCAGTATTTT.

Ten or more counts support this clonotype. The chain employs TRBV5-1 and TRBJ2-7, with a weak D call TRBD2 (5 bases). Germline V gene data show CDR1 as SGHRS and CDR2 as YFSETQ. The length of the CDR3 is 16 residues. Trimming took 0 bases from V and 1 from J, leaving 14 bases between them. The DNA of the CDR3 is TGCGCCAGCAGCTTGGACGAGATCCCGGGGTCCTACGAGCAGTACTTC. Encoded protein: CASSLDEIPGSYEQYF.

The sample holds many counts of this clonotype. The rearrangement joins TRBV7-9 to TRBJ2-7; D possibly corresponds to TRBD1 (6 bases). This CDR3 has 17 amino acids. The V gene's germline CDR1 is SEHNR and CDR2 FQNEAQ (reference sequence). V lost 0 bases and J 3 bases, leaving 18 bases between the germline ends. The CDR3 DNA sequence: TGTGCCAGCAGCTTAGCGCCGGGACACGCGGGCCACTACGAGCAGTACTTC. The encoded protein is CASSLAPGHAGHYEQYF.

This clonotype has a handful of counts. J is TRBJ1-1 and V is TRBV10-3, with D perhaps matching TRBD1 (6 bases). Trimming stripped 6 bases from V and 5 bases from J, with 16 bases between. Germline lookup yields CDR1 ENHRY and CDR2 SYGVKD. The CDR3 loop spans 14 amino acids. The CDR3 DNA is TGTGCCATCAGGAACAGGGACGGAGGGACTGAAGCTTTCTTT. It specifies CAIRNRDGGTEAFF.

This clonotype was seen at least ten times. The V and J genes are TRBV20-1 and TRBJ2-3; TRBD1 aligns across 8 bases. V was pared by 7 bases and J by 0 bases, with 9 bases of the junction left unmatched. The CDR3 has 15 amino acids. CDR1 and CDR2 (germline): DFQATT, SNEGSKA (reference sequence). The CDR3 DNA follows: TGCAGTGACAAGTCCGACAGGGGAAGCACAGATACGCAGTATTTT. The encoded protein is CSDKSDRGSTDTQYF.

This clonotype came up many times. The genes are TRBV13 and TRBJ2-7; the D is unclear. Trimming shortened V by 3 bases and J by 0 bases, and 9 bases separated the two germline ends. The CDR3 consists of 14 residues. CDR1 and CDR2 (germline): PRHDT, FYEKMQ (reference sequence). This CDR3 reads CASSFRQASYEQYF. In DNA, the CDR3 is TGTGCCAGCAGCTTTAGGCAGGCCTCCTACGAGCAGTACTTC.

The chain is built from TRBV12-3 or TRBV12-4 and TRBJ1-2, with D perhaps TRBD1 (5 bases). This CDR3 has 13 amino acids. V was trimmed by 6 bases and J by 4 bases, leaving 12 bases between them. The CDR3 loop is CASRWWGSYGYTF. The CDR3 nucleotides are TGTGCCAGCAGATGGTGGGGCAGCTATGGCTACACCTTC.

The sample holds a few counts of this clonotype. V gene TRBV3-1 combines with J gene TRBJ2-5, with D possibly TRBD1 on 5 matching bases. CDR1 is LGHDT and CDR2 is YNNKEL in the germline V gene (reference sequence). V gave up 1 base and J gave up 10 bases, with 10 bases separating them. This CDR3 comprises 12 residues. CDR3 DNA: TGTGCCAGCAGCCAAGTCCAGGGTGGCCAGTACTTC. This translates into CASSQVQGGQYF.

This clonotype was seen ten or more times. This chain connects TRBV5-1 to TRBJ2-3; 10 nucleotides agree with TRBD2. CDR3 size: 16 residues. CDR1 and CDR2 from the germline V gene are SGHRS and YFSETQ. After removal of 2 bases from V and 0 bases from J, the junction contained 3 bases not matched to a gene. The CDR3 DNA reads TGCGCCAGCAGCTTAGATAGCGGGGGGAGCACAGATACGCAGTATTTT. Amino acids: CASSLDSGGSTDTQYF.

This clonotype has a handful of counts. The chain has TRBV5-5 and TRBJ2-1; D perhaps matches TRBD2 (5 bases). V was trimmed by 4 bases and J by 9 bases, leaving 14 bases between them. Germline-derived CDR1 and CDR2 are SGHKS and YYEKEE (reference sequence). This CDR3 is built from 13 residues. CDR3 residues: CASSLLEGGEQFF. CDR3 DNA: TGTGCCAGCAGCCTCCTAGAGGGTGGTGAGCAGTTCTTC.

This clonotype has a handful of counts. A much more abundant neighbour one base away suggests this may be a read error. The genes are TRBV7-9 and TRBJ2-7; perhaps TRBD2 as D (6 bases). The CDR3 runs to 18 residues. Germline-derived CDR1 and CDR2 are SEHNR and FQNEAQ (reference sequence). CDR3 DNA: TGTGCCAGCAGCTCCATCTATCTCGGGCGGGGCAATGTCTACGAGCAGCACTTC. Translation gives CASSSIYLGRGNVYEQHF.

This clonotype was seen repeatedly, ten times or more. This chain uses TRBV10-3 with TRBJ1-2; no reliable D call. V was clipped by 10 bases and J by 4 bases, with 10 bases between them. The germline gives CDR1 ENHRY, CDR2 SYGVKD. This CDR3 has 11 residues. The CDR3 DNA is TGTGCCACTAGGACTTTCTATGGCTACACCTTC. Its protein product is CATRTFYGYTF.

This clonotype was seen more than once but under ten times. The rearrangement links TRBV29-1 to TRBJ2-5; 8 bases are a match to TRBD2. Germline V lookup: CDR1 SQVTM, CDR2 ANQGSEA. With 2 bases clipped from V and 5 bases from J, the junction kept 10 bases outside the gene matches. This CDR3 is 15 amino acids long. CDR3 protein: CSVENHGGAFETQYF. The CDR3 bases are TGCAGCGTTGAAAACCACGGGGGGGCCTTCGAGACCCAGTACTTC.

Points on this clonotype: Sequence at one end of the junction differs from germline and may be a read error. The CDR3 DNA reads as TGTGTCAGCAGCCTACCCGCGACTAGGGTAAATACGCAGTATTTT. Its translation: CVSSLPATRVNTQYF. V gene TRBV7-2 combines with J gene TRBJ2-3, with TRBD2 as a possible D gene (6 bases). Germline V gene data show CDR1 as SGHTA and CDR2 as FQGNSA. The CDR3 spans 15 residues. The full variable domain, in which reference TRBV7-2 and TRBJ2-3 provide the parts outside the CDR3, is GAGVSQSPSNKVTEKGKDVELRCDPISGHTALYWYRQSLGQGLEFLIYFQGNSAPDKSGLPSDRFSAERTGGSVSTLTIQRTQQEDSAVYLCVSSLPATRVNTQYFGPGTRLTVL.

In this sample, this clonotype turned up many times. The V and J genes are TRBV7-2 and TRBJ2-1; TRBD1 matches 10 bases. With V trimmed by 3 bases and J by 5 bases, 4 bases remained unmatched. The length of the CDR3 is 15 residues. In germline, CDR1 is SGHTA, CDR2 FQGNSA. The CDR3 coding sequence is TGTGCCAGCAGCTTTTCCGGGACAGGGGACAATGAGCAGTTCTTC. Residues: CASSFSGTGDNEQFF.

This clonotype was seen only a few times. The V gene is TRBV4-1, the J gene TRBJ2-2; the match to TRBD1 covers 10 bases. Germline CDR1 is MGHRA and CDR2 is YSYEKL. This CDR3 has 17 residues. Germline trimming cut 2 bases from V and 5 bases from J; bases unmatched to any gene: 8. This chain's CDR3 is CASSQRDGTGVTGELFF. In nucleotides, the CDR3 is TGCGCCAGCAGCCAAAGGGACGGGACAGGGGTGACCGGGGAGCTGTTTTTT.

This clonotype has a handful of counts. The chain recombines TRBV12-3 or TRBV12-4 with TRBJ1-1; TRBD1 matches 8 bases. The CDR3 length is 13 residues. J was trimmed by 11 bases and V by 5 bases; bases with no gene match: 10. CDR3 residues: CASSHRTGRLAFF. The DNA for the CDR3 is TGTGCCAGCAGTCATAGGACAGGGAGGCTCGCTTTCTTT.

This clonotype was counted at least ten times. The gene calls are TRBV4-1 and TRBJ1-1; the match to TRBD1 covers 9 bases. Germline values: CDR1 MGHRA, CDR2 YSYEKL. V shed 2 bases, J shed 7 bases, and the junction held 2 bases outside the gene matches. The CDR3 totals 13 residues. The CDR3 DNA follows: TGCGCCAGCAGCCAACGGACAGGGGATGAAGCTTTCTTT. This translates into CASSQRTGDEAFF.

This clonotype was observed many times. The rearrangement links TRBV12-3 or TRBV12-4 to TRBJ1-2; D is ambiguous. The ends were cut back, 7 bases at V and 7 bases at J, with 19 bases in the middle. This CDR3 is 14 amino acids long. CDR3 in amino acids: CASNPEGLTRGYTF. The CDR3 bases are TGTGCCAGCAATCCGGAGGGCCTTACCCGTGGCTACACCTTC.

This clonotype was seen repeatedly, ten times or more. The J gene is TRBJ1-2, the V gene TRBV28; D is undetermined. Trimming removed 3 bases at V and 0 bases at J, with 11 bases between. Germline CDR1 reads MDHEN; CDR2 reads SYDVKM. CDR3 length equals 15 residues. CDR3 region: CASSFDYITNYGYTF. CDR3 in DNA: TGTGCCAGCAGTTTTGACTACATCACTAACTATGGCTACACCTTC.

The chain couples TRBV27 to TRBJ2-7; tentative D call: TRBD1 (6 bases). Germline CDR1 is MNHEY and CDR2 is SMNVEV (reference sequence). This CDR3 spans 16 amino acids. With 4 bases removed from V and 5 bases from J, the gap between germline ends came to 21 bases. In DNA, the CDR3 is TGTGCCAGCAGTTCACCCCTCGGACAGCCCGGGCACGAGCAGTACTTC. Translated: CASSSPLGQPGHEQYF.

This clonotype was detected ten times or more. The V gene is TRBV29-1, the J gene TRBJ1-4; D is unresolved. Germline CDR1 and CDR2: SQVTM and ANQGSEA. The CDR3 runs 12 residues. Trimming stripped 4 bases from V and 3 bases from J, with 6 bases between. The CDR3 is CSVVGANEKLFF. The CDR3 nucleotides read TGCAGCGTTGTGGGTGCTAATGAAAAACTGTTTTTT.

Ten or more counts support this clonotype. The chain recombines TRBV5-1 with TRBJ2-7; 7 nucleotides agree with TRBD2. V lost 4 bases, J lost 0 bases, and 7 bases stayed unmatched. In germline, CDR1 is SGHRS, CDR2 YFSETQ. The CDR3 has 15 residues. The CDR3 DNA reads as TGCGCCAGCAGCCCCAAAGCGGGGTACTCCTACGAGCAGTACTTC. Translated, it gives CASSPKAGYSYEQYF.